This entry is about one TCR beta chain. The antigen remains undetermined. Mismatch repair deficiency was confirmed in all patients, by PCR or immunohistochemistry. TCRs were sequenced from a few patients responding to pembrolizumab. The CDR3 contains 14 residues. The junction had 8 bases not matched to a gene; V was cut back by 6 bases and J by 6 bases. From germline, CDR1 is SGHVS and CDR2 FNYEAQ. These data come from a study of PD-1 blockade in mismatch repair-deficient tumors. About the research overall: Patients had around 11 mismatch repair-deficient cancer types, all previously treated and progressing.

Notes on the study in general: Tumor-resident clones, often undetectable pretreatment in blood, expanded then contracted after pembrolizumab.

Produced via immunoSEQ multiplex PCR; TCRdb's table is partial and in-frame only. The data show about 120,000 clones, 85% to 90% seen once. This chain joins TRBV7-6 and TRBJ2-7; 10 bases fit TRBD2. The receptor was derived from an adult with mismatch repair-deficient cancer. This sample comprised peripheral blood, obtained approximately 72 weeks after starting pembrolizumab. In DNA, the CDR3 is TGTGCCAGCAGTGGCGGACTAGCGGATGGCGAGCAGTACTTC. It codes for CASSGGLADGEQYF.